This passage covers 28 T cell receptor beta chains from one sample sequenced in a study of T-cell reconstitution after alpha-beta-depleted transplantation in children (dated by TCRdb to between 2015 and 2016). Library prep was done by PCR. TCRdb names Illumina HiSeq 2500 as the instrument used. TCR library preparation used molecular barcoding, with unique molecular identifiers applied to normalize quantification of the TCRbeta repertoire. TCRdb handled the public reads itself, with Q25 trimming in fastp and clone calling in MiXCR, and kept productive beta chains. Rows are unified per CDR3 protein, each entry keeping the most common DNA and genes. In all, the sample holds about 290,000 distinct CDR3 sequences, and around 9.1% of those were seen once. The leading ten clones occupy about 8% of the sample. The label giving this sample's treatment or condition can be read as: allogeneic hematopoietic cell transplantation with graft depleted of TCRalphabeta T cells and CD19 B cells.

This specimen was PBMCs, taken before TCRalphabeta/CD19-depleted stem cell transplant. The receptors originated from a boy younger than two with acute myeloid leukemia, due to receive a stem cell transplant.

Ten or more counts support this clonotype. Written as DNA, the CDR3 is TGCAGTGCAACCACAGATACGCAGTATTTT. Translated, it gives CSATTDTQYF. The chain employs TRBV20-1 and TRBJ2-3; D not resolved. Deletions cut 6 bases from V and 2 bases from J, with 3 bases between. Germline-derived CDR1 and CDR2 are DFQATT and SNEGSKA (reference sequence). The CDR3 runs 10 residues.

This clonotype came up many times. V usage is TRBV24-1 and J usage is TRBJ2-2, with D hard to call. The V end lost 6 bases, the J end lost 5 bases, and 6 bases lay between the germline ends. CDR1 and CDR2 from the germline V gene are KGHDR and SFDVKD. The CDR3 has 12 residues. DNA of the CDR3: TGTGCCACCAGTCGATTTACCGGGGAGCTGTTTTTT. Protein: CATSRFTGELFF.

Of note for this clonotype: A clone one base away is much larger, so this may be a read error. V and J are TRBV4-3 and TRBJ2-2, with TRBD2 matching over 11 bases. CDR3 length: 14 residues. The J segment lost 6 bases and the V segment lost 6 bases, leaving 3 bases of the junction unmatched. Germline V gives CDR1 LGHNA, CDR2 YSLEER. The CDR3 reads CASRTSGMAGELFF. CDR3 sequence (DNA): TGCGCCAGCAGGACTAGCGGGATGGCCGGGGAGCTGTTTTTT.

A remark on this clonotype: Being one base from a much bigger clone, this may be a read error. V and J are TRBV7-2 and TRBJ2-1; TRBD1 is a possible D gene (6 bases). The CDR3 length is 16 residues. Germline CDR1 reads SGHTA; CDR2 reads FQGNSA. CDR3 nucleotides: TGTGCCAGCAGCTTAGAGGGGACAAGCTCCTACAATGACCAGTTCTTC. It codes for CASSLEGTSSYNDQFF. Drawing the rest from reference TRBV7-2 and TRBJ2-1, the complete variable domain is GAGVSQSPSNKVTEKGKDVELRCDPISGHTALYWYRQSLGQGLEFLIYFQGNSAPDKSGLPSDRFSAERTGGSVSTLTIQRTQQEDSAVYLCASSLEGTSSYNDQFFGPGTRLTVL.

This clonotype was seen repeatedly, ten times or more. The chain has TRBV29-1 and TRBJ1-4; 8 bases align to TRBD1. Germline V gene data show CDR1 as SQVTM and CDR2 as ANQGSEA. This CDR3 is built from 15 residues. Trimming at V came to 5 bases and at J to 4 bases, leaving 9 bases not matched to a gene. The CDR3 coding sequence is TGCAGCGTTTGTGATACAGGGGGGGTTAATGAAAAACTGTTTTTT. It codes for CSVCDTGGVNEKLFF.

This clonotype was seen only a few times. The rearrangement joins TRBV12-3 or TRBV12-4 to TRBJ1-2; TRBD1 aligns across 7 bases. This CDR3 region has 14 residues. After removal of 5 bases from V and 4 bases from J, the junction contained 7 bases not matched to a gene. DNA of the CDR3: TGTGCCAGCAGTGGACACAGGGGAGCCTATGGCTACACCTTC. Encoded protein: CASSGHRGAYGYTF.

This clonotype was observed many times. The chain couples TRBV5-1 to TRBJ2-6; D is unclear. From germline, CDR1 is SGHRS and CDR2 YFSETQ. The CDR3 runs 15 residues. The V end lost 0 bases, the J end lost 1 base, and 5 bases lay between the germline ends. CDR3 region: CASSLDLSGANVLTF. The CDR3 DNA reads TGCGCCAGCAGCTTGGATTTGTCTGGGGCCAACGTCCTGACTTTC.

The rearrangement uses TRBV19 and TRBJ2-7; a weak D match, TRBD1 (6 bases). The germline V and J ends were trimmed by 4 bases and 3 bases, with 10 bases remaining between them. The CDR3 loop spans 13 amino acids. Germline V CDR1 and CDR2: LNHDA, SQIVND (reference sequence). The CDR3 region is CASSRTVFYEQYF. Here the CDR3 DNA reads TGTGCCAGTAGTAGGACAGTTTTCTACGAGCAGTACTTC.

This clonotype was detected ten times or more. A read error may account for a junction end that differs from germline. The gene calls are TRBV4-2 and TRBJ2-3; D not resolved. The CDR3 is made up of 14 amino acids. Per germline, CDR1 LGHNA and CDR2 YNFKEQ. CDR3 sequence reads: CASRVSSLTDTHYF. DNA of the CDR3: TGTGCCAGCCGCGTCAGTTCCCTCACAGATACGCATTATTTT.

This clonotype was observed many times. V is TRBV20-1 and J is TRBJ1-6; D is perhaps TRBD1 (5 bases). CDR3 size: 14 residues. The V and J ends lost 3 bases and 7 bases respectively, with 13 bases between them. CDR1 is DFQATT and CDR2 is SNEGSKA in the germline V gene (reference sequence). The CDR3 region is CSASTGPLNSPLHF. DNA of the CDR3: TGCAGTGCTAGCACGGGACCGTTAAATTCACCCCTCCACTTT.

This clonotype was recorded only once. Just one base apart from a much larger clone, this may be a read error. The gene calls are TRBV12-3 or TRBV12-4 and TRBJ2-2; TRBD1 or TRBD2 may be the D gene (5 bases each). The CDR3 loop spans 14 amino acids. The chain's CDR3 is CASSFVGNTGDLFF. The CDR3 nucleotides read TGTGCCAGCAGTTTTGTGGGGAACACCGGGGACCTGTTTTTT.

In this sample, this clonotype turned up many times. The chain couples TRBV5-5 to TRBJ1-4, with a possible D match to TRBD1 (6 bases). Trimming pared 3 bases from V and 4 bases from J, leaving 7 bases between. This CDR3 is built from 13 residues. CDR1 and CDR2 (germline): SGHKS, YYEKEE (reference sequence). CDR3 in DNA: TGTGCCAGCAGCTGGGACATTAATGAAAAACTGTTTTTT. Its translation is CASSWDINEKLFF.

This clonotype was counted many times. This chain uses TRBV7-2 with TRBJ2-5, with 7 bases aligning to TRBD2. V lost 4 bases and J lost 3; bases outside the gene matches: 8. In germline, CDR1 is SGHTA, CDR2 FQGNSA. This CDR3 is 15 amino acids long. The CDR3 region is CASSSQAGNKETQYF. The CDR3 coding sequence is TGTGCCAGCAGCTCACAAGCGGGAAATAAAGAGACCCAGTACTTC.

This clonotype was recorded many times. V gene TRBV20-1 combines with J gene TRBJ2-3; D gene uncertain. The CDR3 contains 15 residues. V was cut by 2 bases and J by 3 bases, with 15 bases left in between. Germline V gene data show CDR1 as DFQATT and CDR2 as SNEGSKA (reference sequence). The CDR3 bases are TGCAGTGCTAGACCCAAAAGAGGAGCTACAGATACGCAGTATTTT. It specifies CSARPKRGATDTQYF.

This clonotype has a count of ten or more. The rearrangement joins TRBV5-1 to TRBJ1-5; TRBD1 is a possible D gene (6 bases). CDR1 and CDR2 from the germline V gene are SGHRS and YFSETQ. The V gene lost 3 bases and the J gene lost 4 bases, with 11 bases spanning the gap. The CDR3 extends over 14 amino acids. CDR3 nucleotides: TGCGCCAGCAGCTGGGGGGACATTAATCAGCCCCAGCATTTT. Protein product: CASSWGDINQPQHF. The complete variable domain, with remaining parts taken from reference TRBV5-1 and TRBJ1-5, reads KAGVTQTPRYLIKTRGQQVTLSCSPISGHRSVSWYQQTPGQGLQFLFEYFSETQRNKGNFPGRFSGRQFSNSRSEMNVSTLELGDSALYLCASSWGDINQPQHFGDGTRLSIL.

This clonotype was counted at least ten times. The chain has TRBV7-9 and TRBJ2-7; 11 bases map to TRBD1. Trimming at V came to 1 base and at J to 5 bases, leaving 7 bases not matched to a gene. Germline assignment: CDR1 SEHNR and CDR2 FQNEAQ (reference sequence). There are 16 residues in the CDR3. CDR3 residues: CASSLDRTGGGNEQYF. The CDR3 region has the DNA TGTGCCAGCAGCTTAGACCGGACAGGGGGCGGGAACGAGCAGTACTTC.

This clonotype was recorded a few times. The V gene is TRBV28, the J gene TRBJ2-1; maybe TRBD1 (6 bases). The CDR3 totals 13 residues. Deletions cut 6 bases from V and 13 bases from J, with 19 bases between. The germline CDR1 and CDR2 sequences are MDHEN and SYDVKM. The CDR3 loop is CASRGSKDSFQFF. The CDR3, as DNA: TGTGCCAGCAGGGGTTCAAAGGACAGTTTTCAGTTCTTC.

This clonotype was recorded many times. The V and J genes are TRBV4-2 and TRBJ2-5; possibly TRBD2 for D (7 bases). Looked up from germline, CDR1 is LGHNA and CDR2 is YNFKEQ. The CDR3 totals 19 residues. Trimming pared 0 bases from V and 4 bases from J, leaving 24 bases between. In DNA, the CDR3 is TGTGCCAGCAGCCAAGATAGCCCAAGGGGGACCCCGGGGGGAGAGACCCAGTACTTC. This encodes CASSQDSPRGTPGGETQYF.

This clonotype was detected ten times or more. This chain joins TRBV29-1 and TRBJ1-4; D gene ambiguous. The CDR3 is 14 residues long. CDR1 is SQVTM, CDR2 ANQGSEA, per germline. Trimming stripped 6 bases from V and 1 base from J, with 12 bases between. The CDR3 loop is CSVPDELTNEKLFF. The CDR3 bases are TGCAGCGTCCCGGACGAATTAACTAATGAAAAACTGTTTTTT.

There are many counts of this clonotype. The chain has TRBV15 and TRBJ1-1; D is undetermined. This CDR3 contains 13 residues. Trimming cost V 6 bases and J 1 base, with 9 bases left between them. Germline CDR1 and CDR2: LNHNV and YYDKDF (reference sequence). The CDR3 is CATSRGWNTEAFF. The CDR3 nucleotides read TGTGCCACCAGTCGAGGGTGGAACACTGAAGCTTTCTTT. Filled out from reference TRBV15 and TRBJ1-1, the complete variable domain reads DAMVIQNPRYQVTQFGKPVTLSCSQTLNHNVMYWYQQKSSQAPKLLFHYYDKDFNNEADTPDNFQSRRPNTSFCFLDIRSPGLGDTAMYLCATSRGWNTEAFFGQGTRLTVV.

In its sample, this clonotype was seen many times. This sequence joins TRBV7-8 and TRBJ2-7; the match to TRBD1 covers 9 bases. The CDR3 sequence is 15 residues long. CDR1 is SGHVS and CDR2 is FQNEAQ in the germline V gene. V shed 5 bases and J 0 bases; nucleotides not matched to a gene: 5. CDR3: CASSLRQGDSYEQYF. The CDR3 DNA follows: TGTGCCAGCAGCCTAAGACAGGGGGACTCCTACGAGCAGTACTTC.

V is TRBV10-3 and J is TRBJ2-5, with 10 bases identical to TRBD1. V gave up 6 bases and J gave up 4 bases; unmatched junction bases: 8. CDR3 length: 15 residues. Germline V CDR1 and CDR2: ENHRY, SYGVKD. CDR3 residues: CAISWGDRGRETQYF. The CDR3 DNA reads as TGTGCCATCAGCTGGGGTGACAGGGGGCGAGAGACCCAGTACTTC.

The sample holds many counts of this clonotype. V and J are TRBV20-1 and TRBJ2-1; 9 nucleotides align to TRBD2. V shed 0 bases and J 3 bases; nucleotides not matched to a gene: 9. The CDR3 has 17 residues. The V gene's germline CDR1 is DFQATT and CDR2 SNEGSKA (reference sequence). As DNA, the CDR3 is TGCAGTGCTAGAGAGTTAGCGGGAGCAACCTTCTACAATGAGCAGTTCTTC. Its translation is CSARELAGATFYNEQFF.

This clonotype was found many times. The chain recombines TRBV7-8 with TRBJ2-1; 9 bases match TRBD2. The V gene end was trimmed by 0 bases and the J gene end by 1 base; junction bases not matched to a gene: 4. CDR1 is SGHVS and CDR2 is FQNEAQ in the germline V gene. The CDR3 contains 17 residues. The CDR3 bases are TGTGCCAGCAGCTTAGCGCGGCGGGGGGGTTCCTACAATGAGCAGTTCTTC. Translated: CASSLARRGGSYNEQFF.

At least ten counts were recorded for this clonotype. Sequence at one end of the junction differs from germline and may be a read error. The rearrangement joins TRBV5-1 to TRBJ2-2, with TRBD1 identical over 8 bases. This CDR3 region has 16 residues. CDR1 and CDR2 (germline): SGHRS, YFSETQ. The CDR3 sequence is CASRITGQVNTWELFF. The CDR3 nucleotides read TGCGCCAGCAGGATCACGGGACAGGTGAACACCTGGGAGCTGTTTTTT.

This clonotype was seen repeatedly, ten times or more. The gene calls are TRBV11-3 and TRBJ2-3, with D perhaps TRBD1 (8 bases). Trimming removed 4 bases from V and 2 bases from J, with 31 bases in between. The CDR3 is 21 residues long. Germline V gives CDR1 SGHNT, CDR2 YENEEA. CDR3 in amino acids: CASSSSHSPNTGGEFTDTQYF. In nucleotides, the CDR3 is TGTGCCAGCAGCTCCTCTCATAGCCCTAATACAGGGGGGGAATTCACAGATACGCAGTATTTT. The full variable domain, rest sourced from reference TRBV11-3 and TRBJ2-3, is EAGVVQSPRYKIIEKKQPVAFWCNPISGHNTLYWYLQNLGQGPELLIRYENEEAVDDSQLPKDRFSAERLKGVDSTLKIQPAELGDSAVYLCASSSSHSPNTGGEFTDTQYFGPGTRLTVL.

In this sample, this clonotype turned up many times. The chain links TRBV7-2 to TRBJ2-1; 9 bases map to TRBD2. Trimming removed 1 base from V and 2 bases from J; junction bases left unmatched: 0. The CDR3 is 15 amino acids. The germline V gene has CDR1 SGHTA and CDR2 FQGNSA. The CDR3 DNA follows: TGTGCCAGCAGCTTAGGGACTAGCGCCTACAATGAGCAGTTCTTC. It specifies CASSLGTSAYNEQFF.

This chain connects TRBV20-1 to TRBJ2-1, with 9 bases matching TRBD2. CDR1 is DFQATT and CDR2 is SNEGSKA in the germline V gene (reference sequence). Unmatched junction bases numbered 7, after V lost 1 base and J lost 6 bases. The CDR3 length is 15 residues. The CDR3 sequence: CSARGTSGHPNEQFF. CDR3 DNA sequence: TGCAGTGCTAGAGGTACTAGCGGGCACCCCAATGAGCAGTTCTTC.